This T cell receptor (beta chain) was retrieved from a study of shared clonotypes between healthy human individuals. Study-level background: The study used three CD4 naive, three CD4 memory, two CD8 naive and one CD8 memory plate per donor. General study results and limits: Sampling included only blood; tissue repertoires likely differ.

In the source study's methods: Filtering differed because ImmunoSEQ produced junction-only sequences that carried no quality scores. The protocol was immunoSEQ multiplex PCR, while the TCRdb copy is restricted to in-frame clones and leaves out a portion. That table is the source of V, J and clone size, and D and trimming were worked out from the DNA. The top ten clones hold 0.5% to 0.65% of a sample with over 850,000 clones, around 78% of them seen once. Concerning this clone itself: Its cognate antigen is unknown.

Among the donors, all were Caucasian adults who lived in Nashville, Tennessee. There are 14 residues in the CDR3. Germline V gene sequence: CDR1 SQVTM, CDR2 ANQGSEA. Losses at the gene ends were 3 bases for V and 2 bases for J; bases not matched to a gene: 5. The chain couples TRBV29-1 to TRBJ2-5, with 8 bases identical to TRBD2. The clonotype comes from a man aged 18-30 years in good health. Some clones in this sample may be carry-over from other donors' samples. The sample consisted of memory CD4+ T cells from PBMCs. Sample subset: CD45RA-negative fraction. The CDR3 sequence is CSVDLLAAQETQYF. CDR3 bases: TGCAGCGTTGATTTACTAGCGGCTCAAGAGACCCAGTACTTC.